The present T cell receptor (beta chain) was sequenced within a study of blood T cell repertoires in COVID-19. Study details: PBMCs, B-cell-depleted T cells, or T cells were the source of the cDNA or gDNA that made up the material.

Original methodology: Counts of nucleated cells, estimated from reference gene primer amplification, were obtained. Profiling relied on immunoSEQ multiplex PCR, and the TCRdb table lists in-frame clones only, not all of them. The V and J calls and clone size come from that table; D and trimming were worked out from the DNA. The sample lists approximately 350,000 clones, about 87% occurring once. Seattle's cohort entered during active infection and was followed longitudinally. Deletions cut 3 bases from V and 3 bases from J, with 9 bases between. From germline, CDR1 is SQVTM and CDR2 ANQGSEA. The CDR3 sequence is 12 residues long.

The rearrangement joins TRBV29-1 to TRBJ2-7, with D unresolved. The sequencing sample was made of peripheral blood. This receptor was identified in a woman aged 45-65 years with COVID-19, enrolled during active disease. CDR3 in DNA: TGCAGCGTTGACGGTGCCCACTACGAGCAGTACTTC. Encoded protein: CSVDGAHYEQYF.